This T cell receptor (beta chain) was recorded in a study of T cells after yellow fever vaccination. General study findings and limits: Researchers noted that a small share of clonotypes showed up in both CD4 and CD8 compartments.

The ends lost 3 bases at V and 9 bases at J; junction bases unmatched: 11. This CDR3 has 15 residues. Germline V CDR1 and CDR2: SGHVS, FQNEAQ. Synthesis of TCR cDNA relied on 5'RACE template switching, which attached a universal primer site and UMIs. MiXCR, applied by TCRdb to the 5' RACE reads, yields one record per CDR3 protein. The sample holds roughly 99,000 distinct CDR3 sequences, 4.5% to 6% seen once. This clonotype showed up just a few times. Its target is unknown. The rearrangement joins TRBV7-8 to TRBJ1-1, with 9 bases fitting TRBD1. The sample consisted of CD8+ T cells sorted from PBMCs, taken 10 days after the yellow fever booster vaccination. The receptor's source is a man between 18 and 29 years old who received the YFV17D yellow fever vaccine. The CDR3 DNA is TGTGCCAGCAGCTTTACAGGGGGCCGTCTCTTAAAAGCTTTCTTT. This gives the protein CASSFTGGRLLKAFF.